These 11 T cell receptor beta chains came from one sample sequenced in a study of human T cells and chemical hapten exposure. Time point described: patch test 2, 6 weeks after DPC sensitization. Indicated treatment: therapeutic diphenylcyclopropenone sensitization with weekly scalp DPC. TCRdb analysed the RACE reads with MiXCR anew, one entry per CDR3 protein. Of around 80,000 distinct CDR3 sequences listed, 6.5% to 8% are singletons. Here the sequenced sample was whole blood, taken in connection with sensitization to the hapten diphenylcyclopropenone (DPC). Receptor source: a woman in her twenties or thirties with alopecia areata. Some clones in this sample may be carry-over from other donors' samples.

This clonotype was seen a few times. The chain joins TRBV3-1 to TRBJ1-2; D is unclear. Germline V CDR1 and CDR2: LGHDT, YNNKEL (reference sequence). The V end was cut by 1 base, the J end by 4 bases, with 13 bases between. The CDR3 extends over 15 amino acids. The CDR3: CASSQAGPNPYGYTF. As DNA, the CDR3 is TGTGCCAGCAGCCAAGCTGGCCCTAACCCCTATGGCTACACCTTC.

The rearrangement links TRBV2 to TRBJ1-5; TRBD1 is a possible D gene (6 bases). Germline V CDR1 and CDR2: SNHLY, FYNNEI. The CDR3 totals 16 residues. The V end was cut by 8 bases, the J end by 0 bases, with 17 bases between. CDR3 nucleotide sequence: TGTGCCAGCGGGGGCAGGGGAAGGAGTAGCAATCAGCCCCAGCATTTT. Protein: CASGGRGRSSNQPQHF.

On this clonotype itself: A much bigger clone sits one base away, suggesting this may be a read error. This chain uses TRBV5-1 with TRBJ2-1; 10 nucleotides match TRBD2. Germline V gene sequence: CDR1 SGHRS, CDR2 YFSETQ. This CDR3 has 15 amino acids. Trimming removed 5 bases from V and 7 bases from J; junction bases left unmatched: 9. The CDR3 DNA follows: TGCGCCAGCAGTTCCAAGCGGGGGGGCGCGAATGAGCAGTTCTTC. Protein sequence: CASSSKRGGANEQFF.

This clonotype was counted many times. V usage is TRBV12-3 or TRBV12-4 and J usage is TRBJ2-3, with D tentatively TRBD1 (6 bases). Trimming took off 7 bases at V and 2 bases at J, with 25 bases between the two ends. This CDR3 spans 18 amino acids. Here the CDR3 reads CASNRQGLALAPTDTQYF. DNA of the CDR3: TGTGCCAGCAATCGGCAGGGGCTCGCTCTTGCGCCCACAGATACGCAGTATTTT.

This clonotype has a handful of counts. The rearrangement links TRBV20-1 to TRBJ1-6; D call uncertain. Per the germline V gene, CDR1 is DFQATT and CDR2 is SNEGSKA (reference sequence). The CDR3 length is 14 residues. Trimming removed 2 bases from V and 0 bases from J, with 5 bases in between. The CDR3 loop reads CSARSSSYNSPLHF. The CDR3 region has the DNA TGCAGTGCTAGATCCAGCTCCTATAATTCACCCCTCCACTTT.

CDR3 in amino acids: CASSLTFLAKNIQYF. CDR3 sequence (DNA): TGTGCCAGCAGCTTAACTTTTCTAGCCAAAAACATTCAGTACTTC. This rearrangement joins TRBV11-2 to TRBJ2-4; D gene uncertain. The CDR3 totals 15 residues. The V gene lost 2 bases and the J gene lost 0 bases, with 8 bases spanning the gap. CDR1 is SGHAT, CDR2 FQNNGV, per germline.

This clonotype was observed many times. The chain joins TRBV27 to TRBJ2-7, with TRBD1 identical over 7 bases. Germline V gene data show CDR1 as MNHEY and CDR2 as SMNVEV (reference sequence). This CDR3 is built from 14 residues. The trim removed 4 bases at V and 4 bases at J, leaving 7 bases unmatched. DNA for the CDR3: TGTGCCAGCAGTTGGATAGGGGGCGCGTACGAGCAGTACTTC. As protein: CASSWIGGAYEQYF.

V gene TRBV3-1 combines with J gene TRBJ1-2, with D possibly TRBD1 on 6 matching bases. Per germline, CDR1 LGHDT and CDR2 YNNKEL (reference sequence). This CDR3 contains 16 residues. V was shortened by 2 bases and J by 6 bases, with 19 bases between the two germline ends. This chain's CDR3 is CASSQSMGIQGNGYTF. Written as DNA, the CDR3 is TGTGCCAGCAGCCAATCGATGGGGATACAGGGAAATGGCTACACCTTC.

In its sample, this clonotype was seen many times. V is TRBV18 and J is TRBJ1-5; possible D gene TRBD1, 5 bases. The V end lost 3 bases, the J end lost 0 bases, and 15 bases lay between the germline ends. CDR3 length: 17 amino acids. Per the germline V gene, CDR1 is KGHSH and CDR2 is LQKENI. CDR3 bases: TGTGCCAGCTCACCCCTCCGCCAGGGACTTAGCAATCAGCCCCAGCATTTT. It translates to CASSPLRQGLSNQPQHF.

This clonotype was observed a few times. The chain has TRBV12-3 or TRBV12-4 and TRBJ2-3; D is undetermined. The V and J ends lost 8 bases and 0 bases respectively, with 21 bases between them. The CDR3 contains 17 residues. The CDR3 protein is CASLGSAAGFSTDTQYF. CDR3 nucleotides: TGTGCCAGCCTAGGTTCCGCCGCCGGGTTTAGCACAGATACGCAGTATTTT.

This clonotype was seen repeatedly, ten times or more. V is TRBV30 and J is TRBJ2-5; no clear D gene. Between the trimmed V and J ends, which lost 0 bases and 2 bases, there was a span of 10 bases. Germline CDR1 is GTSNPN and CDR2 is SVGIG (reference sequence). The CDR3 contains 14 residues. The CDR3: CAWSVSLVQETQYF. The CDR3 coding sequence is TGTGCCTGGAGTGTTTCCCTGGTACAAGAGACCCAGTACTTC. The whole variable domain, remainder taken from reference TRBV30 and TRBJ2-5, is SQTIHQWPATLVQPVGSPLSLECTVEGTSNPNLYWYRQAAGRGLQLLFYSVGIGQISSEVPQNLSASRPQDRQFILSSKKLLLSDSGFYLCAWSVSLVQETQYFGPGTRLLVL.